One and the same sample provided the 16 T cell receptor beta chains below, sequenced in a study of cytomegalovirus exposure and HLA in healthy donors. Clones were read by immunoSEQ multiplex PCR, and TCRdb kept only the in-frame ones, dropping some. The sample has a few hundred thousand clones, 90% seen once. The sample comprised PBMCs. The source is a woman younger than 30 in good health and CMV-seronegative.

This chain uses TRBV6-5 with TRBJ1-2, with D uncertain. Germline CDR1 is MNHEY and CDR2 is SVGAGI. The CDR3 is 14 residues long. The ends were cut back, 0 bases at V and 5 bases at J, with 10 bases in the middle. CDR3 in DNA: TGTGCCAGCAGTTACTCTTCGGGCGGGTATGGCTACACCTTC. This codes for CASSYSSGGYGYTF.

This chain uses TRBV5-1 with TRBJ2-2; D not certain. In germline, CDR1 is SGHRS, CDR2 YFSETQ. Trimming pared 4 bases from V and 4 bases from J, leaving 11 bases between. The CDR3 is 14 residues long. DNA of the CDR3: TGCGCCAGCAGCGGTAACAGTGTCACCGGGGAGCTGTTTTTT. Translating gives CASSGNSVTGELFF. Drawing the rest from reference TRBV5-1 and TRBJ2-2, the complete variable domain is KAGVTQTPRYLIKTRGQQVTLSCSPISGHRSVSWYQQTPGQGLQFLFEYFSETQRNKGNFPGRFSGRQFSNSRSEMNVSTLELGDSALYLCASSGNSVTGELFFGEGSRLTVL.

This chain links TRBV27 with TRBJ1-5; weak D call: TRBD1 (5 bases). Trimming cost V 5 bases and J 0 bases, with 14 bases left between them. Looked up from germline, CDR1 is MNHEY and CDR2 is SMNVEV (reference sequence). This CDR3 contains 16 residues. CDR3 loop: CASSPYRIASNQPQHF. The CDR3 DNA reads TGTGCCAGCAGTCCCTACAGGATTGCTAGCAATCAGCCCCAGCATTTT.

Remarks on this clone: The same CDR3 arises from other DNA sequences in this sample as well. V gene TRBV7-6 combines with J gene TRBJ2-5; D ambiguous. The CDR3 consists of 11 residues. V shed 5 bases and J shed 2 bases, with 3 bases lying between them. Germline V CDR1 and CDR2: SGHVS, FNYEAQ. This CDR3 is CASSLQETQYF. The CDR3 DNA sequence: TGTGCCAGCAGCCTTCAAGAGACCCAGTACTTC. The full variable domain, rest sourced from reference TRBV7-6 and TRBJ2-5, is GAGVSQSPRYKVTKRGQDVALRCDPISGHVSLYWYRQALGQGPEFLTYFNYEAQQDKSGLPNDRFSAERPEGSISTLTIQRTEQRDSAMYRCASSLQETQYFGPGTRLLVL.

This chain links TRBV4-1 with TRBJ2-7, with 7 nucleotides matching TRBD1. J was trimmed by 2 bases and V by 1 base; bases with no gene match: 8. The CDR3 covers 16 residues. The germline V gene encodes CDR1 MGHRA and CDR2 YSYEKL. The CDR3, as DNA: TGCGCCAGCAGCCAAGGGGGAGCGACAGGGCCCTACGAGCAGTACTTC. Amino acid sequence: CASSQGGATGPYEQYF.

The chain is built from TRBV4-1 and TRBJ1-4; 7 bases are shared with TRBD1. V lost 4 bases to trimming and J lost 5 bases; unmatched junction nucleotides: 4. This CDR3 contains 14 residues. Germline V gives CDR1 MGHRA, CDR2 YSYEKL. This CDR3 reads CASSPGQTNEKLFF. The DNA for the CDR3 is TGCGCCAGCAGCCCGGGACAGACAAATGAAAAACTGTTTTTT.

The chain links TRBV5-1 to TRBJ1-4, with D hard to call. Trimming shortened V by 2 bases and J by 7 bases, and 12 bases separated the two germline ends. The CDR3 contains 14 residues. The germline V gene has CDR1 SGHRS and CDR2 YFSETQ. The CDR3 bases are TGCGCCAGCAGCTTAATGGGTGAGGGTGAAAAACTGTTTTTT. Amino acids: CASSLMGEGEKLFF. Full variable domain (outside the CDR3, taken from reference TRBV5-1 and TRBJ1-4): KAGVTQTPRYLIKTRGQQVTLSCSPISGHRSVSWYQQTPGQGLQFLFEYFSETQRNKGNFPGRFSGRQFSNSRSEMNVSTLELGDSALYLCASSLMGEGEKLFFGSGTQLSVL.

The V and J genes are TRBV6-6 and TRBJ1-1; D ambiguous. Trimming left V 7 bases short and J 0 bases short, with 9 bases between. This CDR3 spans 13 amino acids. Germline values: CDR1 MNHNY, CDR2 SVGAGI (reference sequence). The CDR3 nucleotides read TGTGCCAGCATGGAGTCAATGAACACTGAAGCTTTCTTT. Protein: CASMESMNTEAFF.

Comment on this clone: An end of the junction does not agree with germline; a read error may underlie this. The CDR3 bases are TGTGCCAGCAGCTTGGGGACAGACTTATACGAGCAGTACTTC. It codes for CASSLGTDLYEQYF. This rearrangement joins TRBV5-1 to TRBJ2-7; TRBD1 agrees at 7 bases. There are 14 residues in the CDR3. Per the germline V gene, CDR1 is SGHRS and CDR2 is YFSETQ.

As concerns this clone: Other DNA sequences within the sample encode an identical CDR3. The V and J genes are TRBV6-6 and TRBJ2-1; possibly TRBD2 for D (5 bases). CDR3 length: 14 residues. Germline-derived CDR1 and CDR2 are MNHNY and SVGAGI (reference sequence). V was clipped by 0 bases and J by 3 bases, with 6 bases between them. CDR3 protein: CASSYSRVYNEQFF. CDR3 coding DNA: TGTGCCAGCAGTTACTCGAGGGTCTACAATGAGCAGTTCTTC.

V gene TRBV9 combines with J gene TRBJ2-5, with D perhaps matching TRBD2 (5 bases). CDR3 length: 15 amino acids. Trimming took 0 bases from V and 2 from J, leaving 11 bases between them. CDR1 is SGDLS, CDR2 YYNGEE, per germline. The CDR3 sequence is CASSVDIALQETQYF. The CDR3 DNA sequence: TGTGCCAGCAGCGTAGATATAGCGCTTCAAGAGACCCAGTACTTC. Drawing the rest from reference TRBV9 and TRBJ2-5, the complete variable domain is DSGVTQTPKHLITATGQRVTLRCSPRSGDLSVYWYQQSLDQGLQFLIQYYNGEERAKGNILERFSAQQFPDLHSELNLSSLELGDSALYFCASSVDIALQETQYFGPGTRLLVL.

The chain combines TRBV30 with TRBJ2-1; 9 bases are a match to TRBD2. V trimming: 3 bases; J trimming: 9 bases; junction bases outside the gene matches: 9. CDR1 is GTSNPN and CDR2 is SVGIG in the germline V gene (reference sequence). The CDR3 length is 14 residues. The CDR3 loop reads CAWRARRGGAEQFF. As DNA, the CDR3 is TGTGCCTGGAGGGCTAGGCGGGGGGGCGCTGAGCAGTTCTTC.

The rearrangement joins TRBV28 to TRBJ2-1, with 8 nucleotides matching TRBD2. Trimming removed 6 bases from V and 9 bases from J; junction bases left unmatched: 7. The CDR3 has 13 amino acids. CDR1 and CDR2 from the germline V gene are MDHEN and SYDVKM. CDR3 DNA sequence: TGTGCCAGCAGGCATCCCCGGGGGGGTGAGCAGTTCTTC. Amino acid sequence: CASRHPRGGEQFF.

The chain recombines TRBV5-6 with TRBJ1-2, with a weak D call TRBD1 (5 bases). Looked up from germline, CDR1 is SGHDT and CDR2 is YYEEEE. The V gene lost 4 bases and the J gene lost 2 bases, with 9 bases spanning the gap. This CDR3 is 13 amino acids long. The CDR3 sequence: CASSPTENYGYTF. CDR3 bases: TGTGCCAGCAGCCCGACAGAAAACTATGGCTACACCTTC. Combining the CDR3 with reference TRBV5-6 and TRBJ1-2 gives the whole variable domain DAGVTQSPTHLIKTRGQQVTLRCSPKSGHDTVSWYQQALGQGPQFIFQYYEEEERQRGNFPDRFSGHQFPNYSSELNVNALLLGDSALYLCASSPTENYGYTFGSGTRLTVV.

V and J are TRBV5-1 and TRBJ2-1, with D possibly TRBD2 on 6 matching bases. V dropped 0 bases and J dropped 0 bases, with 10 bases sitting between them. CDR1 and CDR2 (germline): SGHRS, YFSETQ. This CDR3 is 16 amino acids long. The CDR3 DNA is TGCGCCAGCAGCTTGGCCGGGGACTCCTCCTACAATGAGCAGTTCTTC. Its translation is CASSLAGDSSYNEQFF.

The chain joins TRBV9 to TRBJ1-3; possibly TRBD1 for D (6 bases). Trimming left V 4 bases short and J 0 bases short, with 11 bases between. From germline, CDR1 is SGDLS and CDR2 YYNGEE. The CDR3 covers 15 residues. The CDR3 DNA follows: TGTGCCAGCAGCCAAGGACAGTCCTCTGGAAACACCATATATTTT. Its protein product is CASSQGQSSGNTIYF.